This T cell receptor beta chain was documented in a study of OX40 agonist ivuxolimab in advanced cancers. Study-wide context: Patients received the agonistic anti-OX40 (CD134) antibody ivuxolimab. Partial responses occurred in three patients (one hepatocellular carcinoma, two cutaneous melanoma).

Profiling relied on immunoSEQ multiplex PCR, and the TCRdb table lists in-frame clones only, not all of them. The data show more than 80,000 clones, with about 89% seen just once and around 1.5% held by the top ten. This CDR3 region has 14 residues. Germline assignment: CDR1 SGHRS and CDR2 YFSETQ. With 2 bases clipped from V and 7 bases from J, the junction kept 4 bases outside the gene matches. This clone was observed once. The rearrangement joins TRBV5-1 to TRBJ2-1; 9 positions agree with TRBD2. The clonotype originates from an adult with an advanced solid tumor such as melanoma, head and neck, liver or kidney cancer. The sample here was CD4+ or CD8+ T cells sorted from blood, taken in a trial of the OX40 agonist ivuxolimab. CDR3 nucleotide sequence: TGCGCCAGCAGCTTCAGCGGGGGGAAGAATGAGCAGTTCTTC. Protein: CASSFSGGKNEQFF.